A single sample is the source of the 14 T cell receptor beta chains below, sequenced in a study of T cells after yellow fever vaccination. TCRdb fed the 5' RACE reads into MiXCR, producing one record per CDR3 protein. The sample holds about 350,000 distinct CDR3 sequences; about 4% are singletons and the top ten take just under 25%. The sample was PBMCs, taken 5 days after the yellow fever booster vaccination. The receptors originated from a young man who received the YFV17D yellow fever vaccine.

The chain links TRBV7-8 to TRBJ2-3; D not resolved. Looked up from germline, CDR1 is SGHVS and CDR2 is FQNEAQ. The CDR3 contains 15 residues. Trimming removed 4 bases from V and 0 bases from J, with 11 bases in between. The CDR3: CASSSQVTSTDTQYF. The CDR3 DNA sequence: TGTGCCAGCAGCTCGCAGGTTACTAGCACAGATACGCAGTATTTT.

This clonotype was counted a few times. J is TRBJ2-3 and V is TRBV20-1; no clear D gene. CDR1 and CDR2 from the germline V gene are DFQATT and SNEGSKA (reference sequence). V dropped 7 bases and J dropped 0 bases, with 11 bases sitting between them. CDR3 length equals 13 residues. The CDR3 protein is CSGRLVSTDTQYF. DNA of the CDR3: TGCAGTGGACGGCTAGTAAGCACAGATACGCAGTATTTT.

This clonotype has more than one count but fewer than ten. The chain joins TRBV7-8 to TRBJ2-3, with 12 nucleotides matching TRBD2. This CDR3 has 20 amino acids. The V and J ends lost 0 bases and 7 bases, in that order; junction bases with no gene match: 17. Germline CDR1 and CDR2: SGHVS and FQNEAQ. CDR3 bases: TGTGCCAGCAGCTTAGCGGCCTATTCCCTAGCGGGGGGGCCGGGATATACGCAGTATTTT. Translation: CASSLAAYSLAGGPGYTQYF.

The table lists this clonotype with a few counts. V usage is TRBV11-2 and J usage is TRBJ2-1, with 7 bases that match TRBD1. This CDR3 has 15 residues. With 2 bases clipped from V and 7 bases from J, the junction kept 8 bases outside the gene matches. Germline V CDR1 and CDR2: SGHAT, FQNNGV. CDR3: CASSLWIVQGNEQFF. CDR3 DNA sequence: TGTGCCAGCAGCTTATGGATCGTACAGGGGAATGAGCAGTTCTTC.

This rearrangement joins TRBV12-3 or TRBV12-4 to TRBJ1-5; a weak D match, TRBD1 (6 bases). Deletions cut 7 bases from V and 0 bases from J, with 10 bases between. The CDR3 loop spans 14 amino acids. This CDR3 reads CASTRTDSNQPQHF. DNA for the CDR3: TGTGCCAGCACCCGGACAGATAGCAATCAGCCCCAGCATTTT.

This clonotype has a handful of counts. The genes are TRBV3-1 and TRBJ1-6; D is uncertain. Germline V gene data show CDR1 as LGHDT and CDR2 as YNNKEL (reference sequence). Trimming left V 0 bases short and J 6 bases short, with 6 bases between. The CDR3 totals 14 residues. The CDR3 protein is CASSQDQTNSPLHF. CDR3 nucleotides: TGTGCCAGCAGCCAAGATCAGACTAATTCACCCCTCCACTTT.

This clonotype was counted at least ten times. The chain carries TRBV28 and TRBJ1-1; D is undetermined. CDR1 and CDR2 from the germline V gene are MDHEN and SYDVKM. The CDR3 totals 15 residues. V lost 2 bases to trimming and J lost 1 base, with 11 bases between them. As DNA, the CDR3 is TGTGCCAGCAGTTTAGTATACGGTGAGAACACTGAAGCTTTCTTT. Translated, it gives CASSLVYGENTEAFF. Combining the CDR3 with reference TRBV28 and TRBJ1-1 gives the whole variable domain DVKVTQSSRYLVKRTGEKVFLECVQDMDHENMFWYRQDPGLGLRLIYFSYDVKMKEKGDIPEGYSVSREKKERFSLILESASTNQTSMYLCASSLVYGENTEAFFGQGTRLTVV.

This clonotype was recorded at least ten times. V usage is TRBV24-1 and J usage is TRBJ2-1, with 9 bases that match TRBD1. V lost 2 bases and J lost 6; bases outside the gene matches: 4. This CDR3 has 15 amino acids. The germline CDR1 and CDR2 sequences are KGHDR and SFDVKD. The CDR3 DNA reads TGTGCCACCAGTGATTCGGGACAGGGTCCCAATGAGCAGTTCTTC. It specifies CATSDSGQGPNEQFF.

The chain carries TRBV29-1 and TRBJ2-5; D unclear. Germline CDR1 reads SQVTM; CDR2 reads ANQGSEA. The V gene lost 7 bases and the J gene lost 4 bases, with 16 bases spanning the gap. This CDR3 contains 13 residues. The CDR3 nucleotides are TGCAGCGCCCGTCCTCTCCGCGTAGAGACCCAGTACTTC. It yields the protein CSARPLRVETQYF.

A few counts support this clonotype. The chain has TRBV5-1 and TRBJ1-2; perhaps TRBD1 as D (6 bases). Trimming stripped 3 bases from V and 1 base from J, with 13 bases between. The CDR3 is 15 amino acids. Germline V gene sequence: CDR1 SGHRS, CDR2 YFSETQ. CDR3 bases: TGCGCCAGCAGCTCCGGGACACACAATAACTATGGCTACACCTTC. Translation: CASSSGTHNNYGYTF.

This clonotype occurred many times. Here the CDR3 DNA reads TGCAGCGTTGGGGTATCCTACGAGCAGTACTTC. Encoded protein: CSVGVSYEQYF. The chain is built from TRBV29-1 and TRBJ2-7; D unclear. The germline gives CDR1 SQVTM, CDR2 ANQGSEA. The V end was cut by 4 bases, the J end by 1 base, with 5 bases between. The CDR3 loop spans 11 amino acids.

The J gene is TRBJ2-7, the V gene TRBV4-1; 14 nucleotides match TRBD2. The CDR3 has 16 amino acids. Germline V gene sequence: CDR1 MGHRA, CDR2 YSYEKL. The J segment lost 6 bases and the V segment lost 4 bases, leaving 8 bases of the junction unmatched. DNA for the CDR3: TGCGCCAGCAGCCGGACTAGCGGGGGGAGTCGGCCCGAGCAGTACTTC. Translation: CASSRTSGGSRPEQYF.

This clonotype came up a few times. The rearrangement links TRBV19 to TRBJ1-6; 7 bases line up with TRBD1. J lost 5 bases, V lost 6 bases, and 10 bases had no gene match. Germline V gene sequence: CDR1 LNHDA, CDR2 SQIVND (reference sequence). The CDR3 runs 16 residues. The chain's CDR3 is CASSRNPGQNNSPLHF. The CDR3 nucleotides read TGTGCCAGTAGCCGGAACCCGGGACAGAATAATTCACCCCTCCACTTT.

This clonotype was observed a few times. In nucleotides, the CDR3 is TGTGCCAGCAGTTTTAATAGCCTTAGCTCCTACGAGCAGTACTTC. Its translation: CASSFNSLSSYEQYF. The rearrangement uses TRBV12-3 or TRBV12-4 and TRBJ2-7; D unclear. The CDR3 spans 15 residues. V was cut by 3 bases and J by 0 bases, with 12 bases left in between.